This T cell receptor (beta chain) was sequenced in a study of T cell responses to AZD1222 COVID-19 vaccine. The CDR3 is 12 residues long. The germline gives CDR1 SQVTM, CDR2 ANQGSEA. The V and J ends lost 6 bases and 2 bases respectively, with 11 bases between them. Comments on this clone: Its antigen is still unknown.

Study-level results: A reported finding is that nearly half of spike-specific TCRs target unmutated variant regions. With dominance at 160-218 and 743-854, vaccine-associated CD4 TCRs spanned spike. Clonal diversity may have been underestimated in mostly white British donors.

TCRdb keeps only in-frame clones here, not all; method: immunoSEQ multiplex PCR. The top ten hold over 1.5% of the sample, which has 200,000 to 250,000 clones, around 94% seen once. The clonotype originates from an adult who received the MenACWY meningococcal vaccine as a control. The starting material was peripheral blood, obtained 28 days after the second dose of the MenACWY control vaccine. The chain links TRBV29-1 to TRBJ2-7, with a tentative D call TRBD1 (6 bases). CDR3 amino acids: CSVQGLPYEQYF. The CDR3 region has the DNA TGCAGCGTCCAGGGGCTTCCCTACGAGCAGTACTTC.